A selection of T cell receptor beta chains follows, all from one sample in a study of vaccination and CD4 T cells after COVID-19. TCRdb re-called the PCR reads with MiXCR, one entry per CDR3 protein. Among approximately 19,000 distinct CDR3 sequences listed, 60% were seen once. Specimen: CD4+ T cells from blood, collected after SARS-CoV-2 vaccination. The receptors derive from a human donor who had recovered from COVID-19. Each CDR3 is given without its conserved first and last residue.

TRBJ1-6	TRBV6-5	ASSYQLWTNSPLH
TRBJ2-5	TRBV28	ASSRGWADQETQY
TRBJ2-2	TRBV9	ASSKREDTGELF
TRBJ2-7	TRBV25-1	ASSEGRSGRGLTGYEQY
TRBJ1-5	TRBV24-1	ATSDRQGASQPQH
TRBJ2-5	TRBV10-3	AISEGTPSGTQY
TRBJ2-7	TRBV6-1	ASGNWVRPALQTTTYEQY
TRBJ1-5	TRBV4-1	ASSQGRGGYQPQH
TRBJ1-3	TRBV12-3/TRBV12-4	ASSKSPSGNTIY
TRBJ2-7	TRBV20-1	SASTLAPEQY
TRBJ1-4	TRBV20-1	SAPNVGQGWNEKLF
TRBJ2-5	TRBV5-1	ASGRLGTETQY
TRBJ2-5	TRBV20-1	SAHHRSTGETQY
TRBJ2-3	TRBV20-1	TARGRGTDTQY
TRBJ1-1	TRBV20-1	SANGVTSEAF
TRBJ2-2	TRBV7-3	ASSPLAGAVGTGELF
TRBJ2-1	TRBV20-1	SASYRNEQF
TRBJ1-1	TRBV7-3	ASSLQGMNTEAF
TRBJ2-7	TRBV5-1	ASSLGIVTGAFDEQY
TRBJ1-5	TRBV19	ASSNERVRDRGHQPQH
TRBJ1-2	TRBV6-2/TRBV6-3	ASSRGTGIYGYT
TRBJ2-7	TRBV11-2	ASSSQGSSYEQY